These 2 T cell receptor beta chains share one sample of origin, sequenced in a study of cytomegalovirus exposure and HLA in healthy donors. PCR employed 60 Vbeta and 13 Jbeta primers. Assay: immunoSEQ multiplex PCR; the TCRdb copy retains only in-frame clones and omits some. The repertoire holds 120,000 to 150,000 clones, with around 90% as singletons. Sequenced sample: PBMCs. These receptors were obtained from a woman in her thirties or forties in good health and CMV-seronegative.

The V call is TRBV19, the J call TRBJ2-3; D is perhaps TRBD2 (6 bases). Trimming cost V 3 bases and J 0 bases, with 16 bases left between them. Per the germline V gene, CDR1 is LNHDA and CDR2 is SQIVND (reference sequence). The CDR3 length is 17 residues. The CDR3 DNA follows: TGTGCCAGTAGTATGGGGGTCGTCGGGGGTAGCACAGATACGCAGTATTTT. Translation gives CASSMGVVGGSTDTQYF.

The CDR3 DNA sequence: TGTGCCAGCAGCTTGTCGGTAGTTAGAAACATTCAGTACTTC. It specifies CASSLSVVRNIQYF. The rearrangement uses TRBV5-6 and TRBJ2-4, with D hard to call. From germline, CDR1 is SGHDT and CDR2 YYEEEE. The CDR3 extends over 14 amino acids. Trimming removed 1 base at V and 6 bases at J, with 11 bases between.